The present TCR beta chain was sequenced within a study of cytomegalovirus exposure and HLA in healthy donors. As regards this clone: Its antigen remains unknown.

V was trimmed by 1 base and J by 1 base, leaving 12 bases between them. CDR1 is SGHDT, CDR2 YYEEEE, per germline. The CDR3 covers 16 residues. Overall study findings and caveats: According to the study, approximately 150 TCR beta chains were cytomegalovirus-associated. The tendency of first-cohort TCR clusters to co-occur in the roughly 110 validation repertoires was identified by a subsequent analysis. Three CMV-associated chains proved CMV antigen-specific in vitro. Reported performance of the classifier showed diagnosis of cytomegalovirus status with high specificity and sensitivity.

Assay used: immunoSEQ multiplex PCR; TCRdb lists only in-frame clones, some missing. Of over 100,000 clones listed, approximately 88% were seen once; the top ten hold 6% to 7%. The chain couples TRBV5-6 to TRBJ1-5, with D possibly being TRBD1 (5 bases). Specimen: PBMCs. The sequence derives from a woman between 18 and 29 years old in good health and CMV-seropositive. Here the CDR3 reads CASSLQGMGSNQPQHF. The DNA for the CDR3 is TGTGCCAGCAGCTTGCAGGGAATGGGGAGCAATCAGCCCCAGCATTTT.